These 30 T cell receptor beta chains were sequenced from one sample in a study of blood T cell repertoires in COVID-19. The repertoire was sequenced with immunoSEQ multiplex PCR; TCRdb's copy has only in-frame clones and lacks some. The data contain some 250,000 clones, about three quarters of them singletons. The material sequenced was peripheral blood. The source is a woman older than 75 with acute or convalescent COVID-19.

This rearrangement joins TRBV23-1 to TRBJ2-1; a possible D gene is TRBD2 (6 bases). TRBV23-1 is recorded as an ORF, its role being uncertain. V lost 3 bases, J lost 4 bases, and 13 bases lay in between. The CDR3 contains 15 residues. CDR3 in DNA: TGCGCCAGCAGTCAGTCGGGTGGGACTTACAATGAGCAGTTCTTC. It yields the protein CASSQSGGTYNEQFF.

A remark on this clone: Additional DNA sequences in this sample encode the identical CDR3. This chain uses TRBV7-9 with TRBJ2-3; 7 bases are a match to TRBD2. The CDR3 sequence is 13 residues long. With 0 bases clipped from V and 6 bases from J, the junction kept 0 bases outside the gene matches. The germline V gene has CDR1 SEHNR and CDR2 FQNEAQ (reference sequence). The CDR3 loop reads CASSLAGGDTQYF. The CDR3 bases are TGTGCCAGCAGCTTAGCGGGGGGGGATACGCAGTATTTT.

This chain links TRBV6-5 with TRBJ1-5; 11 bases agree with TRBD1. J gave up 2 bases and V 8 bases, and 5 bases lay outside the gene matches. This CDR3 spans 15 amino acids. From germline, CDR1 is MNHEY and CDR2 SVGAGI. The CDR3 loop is CASGQGAVGNQPQHF. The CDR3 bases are TGTGCCAGCGGACAGGGGGCCGTTGGCAATCAGCCCCAGCATTTT.

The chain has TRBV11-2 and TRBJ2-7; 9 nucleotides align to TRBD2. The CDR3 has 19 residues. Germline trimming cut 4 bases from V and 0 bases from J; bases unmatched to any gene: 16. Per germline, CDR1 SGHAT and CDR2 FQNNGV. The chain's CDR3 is CASSSNQNGLAQFSYEQYF. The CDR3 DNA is TGTGCCAGCAGCTCAAACCAAAATGGACTAGCGCAGTTCTCCTACGAGCAGTACTTC.

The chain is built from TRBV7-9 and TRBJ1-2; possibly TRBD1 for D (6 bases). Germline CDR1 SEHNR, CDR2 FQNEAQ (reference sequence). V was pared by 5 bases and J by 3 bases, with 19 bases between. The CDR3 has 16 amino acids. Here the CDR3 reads CASSPAGGAKDYGYTF. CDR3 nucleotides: TGTGCCAGCAGCCCAGCGGGGGGGGCAAAGGACTATGGCTACACCTTC.

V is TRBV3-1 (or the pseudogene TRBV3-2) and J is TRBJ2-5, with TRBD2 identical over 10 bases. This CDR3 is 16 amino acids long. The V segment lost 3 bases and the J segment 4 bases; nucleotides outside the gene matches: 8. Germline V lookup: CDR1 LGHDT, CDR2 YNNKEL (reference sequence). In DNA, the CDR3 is TGTGCCAGCAGCCATTGGGAGCGGGGGGGCGGAGAGACCCAGTACTTC. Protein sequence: CASSHWERGGGETQYF.

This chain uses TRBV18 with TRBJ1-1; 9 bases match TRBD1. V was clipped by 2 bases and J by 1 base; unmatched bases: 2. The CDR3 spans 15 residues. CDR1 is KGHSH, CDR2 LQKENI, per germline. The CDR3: CASSPKGQGNTEAFF. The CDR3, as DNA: TGTGCCAGCTCACCAAAGGGACAGGGGAACACTGAAGCTTTCTTT.

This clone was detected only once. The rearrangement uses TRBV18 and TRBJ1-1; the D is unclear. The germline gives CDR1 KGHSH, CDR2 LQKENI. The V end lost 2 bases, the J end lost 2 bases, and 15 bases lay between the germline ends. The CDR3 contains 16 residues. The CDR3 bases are TGTGCCAGCTCACCAGGTCTTGTCGGCGGAAACACTGAAGCTTTCTTT. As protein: CASSPGLVGGNTEAFF.

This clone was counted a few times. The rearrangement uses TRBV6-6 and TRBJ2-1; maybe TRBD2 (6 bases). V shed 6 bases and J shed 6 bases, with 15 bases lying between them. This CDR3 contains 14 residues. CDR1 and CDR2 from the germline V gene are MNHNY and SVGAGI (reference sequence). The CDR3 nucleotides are TGTGCCAGCAGCGACCCGGGGGACCGCAATGAGCAGTTCTTC. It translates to CASSDPGDRNEQFF.

The CDR3 DNA is TGTGCCAGCAGCGCCCTAACAGGGCCTGAAGCTTTCTTT. This codes for CASSALTGPEAFF. The rearrangement links TRBV5-6 to TRBJ1-1; D perhaps matches TRBD1 (6 bases). V lost 4 bases and J lost 6, with 13 bases in between. Per the germline V gene, CDR1 is SGHDT and CDR2 is YYEEEE. This CDR3 contains 13 residues.

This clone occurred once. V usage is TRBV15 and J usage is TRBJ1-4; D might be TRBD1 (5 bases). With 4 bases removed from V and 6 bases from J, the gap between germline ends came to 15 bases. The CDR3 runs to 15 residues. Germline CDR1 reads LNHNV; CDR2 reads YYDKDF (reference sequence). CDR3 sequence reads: CATSISPGDDEKLFF. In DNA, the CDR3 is TGTGCCACCAGCATTAGTCCGGGGGATGATGAAAAACTGTTTTTT.

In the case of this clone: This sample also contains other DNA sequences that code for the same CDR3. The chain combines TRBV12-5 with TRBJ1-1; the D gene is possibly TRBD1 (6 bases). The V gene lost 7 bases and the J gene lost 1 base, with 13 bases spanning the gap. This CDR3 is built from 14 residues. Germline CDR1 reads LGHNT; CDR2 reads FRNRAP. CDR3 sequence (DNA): TGTGCTAGTGCACCGGGACAAGGGAACACTGAAGCTTTCTTT. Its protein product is CASAPGQGNTEAFF.

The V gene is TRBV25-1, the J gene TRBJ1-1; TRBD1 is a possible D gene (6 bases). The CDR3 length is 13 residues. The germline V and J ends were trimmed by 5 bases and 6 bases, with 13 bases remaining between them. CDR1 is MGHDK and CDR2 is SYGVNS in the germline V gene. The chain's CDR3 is CASSTGFSAEAFF. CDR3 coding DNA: TGTGCCAGCAGTACAGGGTTTAGCGCTGAAGCTTTCTTT.

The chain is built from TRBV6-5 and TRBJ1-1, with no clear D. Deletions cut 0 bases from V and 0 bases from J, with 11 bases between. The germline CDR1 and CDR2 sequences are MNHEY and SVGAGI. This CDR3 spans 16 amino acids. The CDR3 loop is CASSYSAIFMNTEAFF. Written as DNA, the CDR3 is TGTGCCAGCAGTTACTCAGCGATATTTATGAACACTGAAGCTTTCTTT.

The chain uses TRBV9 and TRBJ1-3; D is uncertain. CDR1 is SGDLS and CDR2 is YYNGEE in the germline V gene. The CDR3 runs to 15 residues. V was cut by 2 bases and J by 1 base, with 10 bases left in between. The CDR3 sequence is CASSVQAGSGNTIYF. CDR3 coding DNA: TGTGCCAGCAGCGTTCAGGCGGGTTCTGGAAACACCATATATTTT.

The CDR3 bases are TGTGCCAGCAGCTGGGGACAGGGTGCAGGAGGCACTGAAGCTTTCTTT. This gives the protein CASSWGQGAGGTEAFF. This chain connects TRBV5-5 to TRBJ1-1; 9 bases are a match to TRBD1. CDR3 size: 16 residues. J gave up 4 bases and V 3 bases, and 10 bases lay outside the gene matches. Germline V gives CDR1 SGHKS, CDR2 YYEKEE (reference sequence). The complete variable domain, with remaining parts taken from reference TRBV5-5 and TRBJ1-1, reads DAGVTQSPTHLIKTRGQQVTLRCSPISGHKSVSWYQQVLGQGPQFIFQYYEKEERGRGNFPDRFSARQFPNYSSELNVNALLLGDSALYLCASSWGQGAGGTEAFFGQGTRLTVV.

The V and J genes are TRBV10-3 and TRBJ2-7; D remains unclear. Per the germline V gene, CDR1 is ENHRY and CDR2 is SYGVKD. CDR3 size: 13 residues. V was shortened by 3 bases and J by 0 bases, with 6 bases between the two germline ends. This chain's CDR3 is CAISEESSYEQYF. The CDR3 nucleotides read TGTGCCATCAGTGAAGAGAGCTCCTACGAGCAGTACTTC.

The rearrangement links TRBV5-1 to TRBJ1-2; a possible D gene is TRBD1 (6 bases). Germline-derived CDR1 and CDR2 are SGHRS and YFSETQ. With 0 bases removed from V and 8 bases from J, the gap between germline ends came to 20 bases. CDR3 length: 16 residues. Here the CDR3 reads CASSLGELKGVYGYTF. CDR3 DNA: TGCGCCAGCAGCTTGGGCGAACTAAAGGGGGTTTACGGCTACACCTTC. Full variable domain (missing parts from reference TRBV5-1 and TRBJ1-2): KAGVTQTPRYLIKTRGQQVTLSCSPISGHRSVSWYQQTPGQGLQFLFEYFSETQRNKGNFPGRFSGRQFSNSRSEMNVSTLELGDSALYLCASSLGELKGVYGYTFGSGTRLTVV.

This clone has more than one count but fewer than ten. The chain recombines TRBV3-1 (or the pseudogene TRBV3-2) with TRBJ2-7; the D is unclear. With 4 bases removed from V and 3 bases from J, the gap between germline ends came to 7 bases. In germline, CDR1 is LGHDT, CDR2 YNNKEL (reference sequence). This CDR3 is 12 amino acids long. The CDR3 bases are TGTGCCAGCAGCCGACTGAACTACGAGCAGTACTTC. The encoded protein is CASSRLNYEQYF.

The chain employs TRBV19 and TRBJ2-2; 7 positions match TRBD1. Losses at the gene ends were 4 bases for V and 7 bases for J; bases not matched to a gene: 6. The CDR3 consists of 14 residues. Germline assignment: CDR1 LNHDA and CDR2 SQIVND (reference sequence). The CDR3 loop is CASSRTGINGELFF. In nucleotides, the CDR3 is TGTGCCAGTAGTAGGACAGGAATAAACGGGGAGCTGTTTTTT.

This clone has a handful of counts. CDR3: CAWRNSPPGQFF. The CDR3 DNA sequence: TGTGCCTGGAGAAACAGCCCACCTGGGCAGTTCTTC. The chain has TRBV30 and TRBJ2-1, with D hard to call. The CDR3 is made up of 12 amino acids. The ends were cut back, 3 bases at V and 12 bases at J, with 15 bases in the middle. Germline values: CDR1 GTSNPN, CDR2 SVGIG (reference sequence).

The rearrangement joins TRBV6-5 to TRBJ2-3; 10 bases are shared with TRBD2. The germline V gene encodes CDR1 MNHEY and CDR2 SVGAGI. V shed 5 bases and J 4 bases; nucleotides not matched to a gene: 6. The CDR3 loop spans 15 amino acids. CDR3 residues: CASSHSGGASDTQYF. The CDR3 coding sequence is TGTGCCAGCAGTCACAGCGGGGGGGCCTCAGATACGCAGTATTTT.

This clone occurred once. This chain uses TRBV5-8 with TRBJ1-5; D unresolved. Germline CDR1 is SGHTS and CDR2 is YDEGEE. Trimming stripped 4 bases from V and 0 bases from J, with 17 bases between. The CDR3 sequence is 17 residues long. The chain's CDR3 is CASSREVRTHSNQPQHF. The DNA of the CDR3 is TGTGCCAGCAGCCGGGAGGTCCGTACCCATAGCAATCAGCCCCAGCATTTT.

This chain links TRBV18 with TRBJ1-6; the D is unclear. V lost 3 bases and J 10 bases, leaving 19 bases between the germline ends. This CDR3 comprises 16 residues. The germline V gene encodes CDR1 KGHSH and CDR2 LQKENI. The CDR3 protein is CASSPQETTLQSPLHF. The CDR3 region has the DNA TGTGCCAGCTCACCGCAAGAGACGACTCTCCAATCACCCCTCCACTTT.

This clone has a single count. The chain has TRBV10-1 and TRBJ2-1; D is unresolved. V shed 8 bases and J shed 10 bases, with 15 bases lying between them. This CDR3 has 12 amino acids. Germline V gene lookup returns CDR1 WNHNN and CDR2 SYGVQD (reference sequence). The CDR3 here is CASGHDRVEQFF. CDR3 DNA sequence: TGCGCCAGCGGGCACGATCGAGTCGAGCAGTTCTTC.

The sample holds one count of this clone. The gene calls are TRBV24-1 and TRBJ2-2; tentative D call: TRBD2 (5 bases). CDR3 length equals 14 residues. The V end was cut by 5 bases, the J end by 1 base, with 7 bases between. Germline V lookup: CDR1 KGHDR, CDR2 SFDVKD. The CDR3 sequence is CATSAGWNTGELFF. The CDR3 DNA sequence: TGTGCCACCAGTGCGGGGTGGAACACCGGGGAGCTGTTTTTT.

The CDR3 DNA reads TGTGCCAGCAGTTACGTAGAAAGTGGCTACACCTTC. Translating it yields CASSYVESGYTF. The V and J genes are TRBV6-6 and TRBJ1-2; no clear D. The CDR3 has 12 amino acids. CDR1 MNHNY and CDR2 SVGAGI come from the germline V gene (reference sequence). The V end lost 2 bases, the J end lost 7 bases, and 8 bases lay between the germline ends.

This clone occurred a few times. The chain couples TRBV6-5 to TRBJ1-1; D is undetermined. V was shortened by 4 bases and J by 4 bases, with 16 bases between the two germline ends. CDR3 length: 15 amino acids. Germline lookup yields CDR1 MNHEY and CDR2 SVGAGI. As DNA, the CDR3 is TGTGCCAGCAGTTCCACTACTAGGGCGGGCACTGAAGCTTTCTTT. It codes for CASSSTTRAGTEAFF.

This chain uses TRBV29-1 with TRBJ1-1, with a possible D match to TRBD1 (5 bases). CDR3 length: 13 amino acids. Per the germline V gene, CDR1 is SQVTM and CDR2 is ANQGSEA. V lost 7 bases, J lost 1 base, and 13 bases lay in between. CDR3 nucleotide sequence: TGCAGCGCCGGGGGGACGGGGAACACTGAAGCTTTCTTT. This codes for CSAGGTGNTEAFF.

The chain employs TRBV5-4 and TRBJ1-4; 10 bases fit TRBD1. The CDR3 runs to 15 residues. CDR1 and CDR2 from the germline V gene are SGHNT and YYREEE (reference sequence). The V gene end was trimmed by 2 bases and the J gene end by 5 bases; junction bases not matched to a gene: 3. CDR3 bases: TGTGCCAGCAGCTTTGCGGGACAGGGGAATGAAAAACTGTTTTTT. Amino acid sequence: CASSFAGQGNEKLFF.